This T cell receptor (beta chain) was sequenced in a study of T cell clonality in common variable immunodeficiency. This clone was found many times. Read sequence stops 3 residues before the CDR3 end, and the germline J gene provides the missing end. The protocol was immunoSEQ multiplex PCR, while the TCRdb copy is restricted to in-frame clones and leaves out a portion. This sample has about 52,000 clones, each found more than once. The V gene lost 11 bases and the J gene lost 4 bases, with 17 bases spanning the gap. The germline V gene has CDR1 LNHDA and CDR2 SQIVND (reference sequence). The CDR3 spans 14 residues.

The TCR was taken from a person aged 18 to 70 in good health. The sequenced material came from peripheral blood mononuclear cells. V usage is TRBV19 and J usage is TRBJ2-2, with D maybe TRBD2 (5 bases). CDR3 loop: CAGFTSLSTGELFF. The sequenced part of the CDR3 DNA is TGTGCCGGATTCACTAGTTTGTCCACCGGGGAG.